This T cell receptor (beta chain) was sequenced for a study of T cells in Graves' hyperthyroidism and ophthalmopathy. Findings and limits, study-wide: Blood shared most expanded thyroid clonotypes above 0.001. Separating ophthalmopathy from stable hyperthyroidism was achieved by a 13 V-J model.

The V and J ends lost 3 bases and 8 bases, in that order; junction bases with no gene match: 6. CDR1 is KGHSH and CDR2 is LQKENI in the germline V gene. This CDR3 spans 14 amino acids. Using RNA transcripts as the source, TCR beta CDR3 regions were amplified. Primed by the HTBI set, a first-round RT-PCR was run on the TCR CDR3. One entry per CDR3 protein, called by TCRdb with MiXCR from the multiplex PCR reads. The sample yields 490,000 or so distinct CDR3 sequences, roughly 45% seen once. Any patient presenting with uncontrolled infection, other autoimmune disease, pregnancy or lactation was left out. With respect to this clonotype: Its matching antigen is unknown.

The sample consisted of peripheral blood or thyroid tissue (not recorded which). The chain employs TRBV18 and TRBJ1-4, with 7 bases fitting TRBD1. This receptor was identified in an adult woman with Graves' disease, either hyperthyroidism or ophthalmopathy (not recorded which). The CDR3 nucleotides are TGTGCCAGCTCACCGGACAGGCCGGGGGAAAAACTGTTTTTT. Encoded protein: CASSPDRPGEKLFF.